This T cell receptor (beta chain) appears in the sequencing data of a study of CD4 T cells in relation to SARS-CoV-2 and coronaviruses. Whole-study context: ViraFEST: roughly ten-day antigen culture of PBMCs, then TCR beta CDR3 sequencing. The HLA restriction of the shared crossreactive spike epitopes was mapped.

This table comes from immunoSEQ multiplex PCR, and its TCRdb copy is limited to in-frame clones, with some not included. The sample records 20,000 to 25,000 clones, over 60% being singletons. Regarding this clone: Its target is unknown.

Unexposed donor CD4+ T cells date from 2011-2018, before the COVID-19 pandemic. After roughly ten days of culture, CD4+ T cells were isolated. Half the medium was replaced with IL-2 medium on days 3 and 7. Germline-derived CDR1 and CDR2 are MGHRA and YSYEKL. The CDR3 runs 21 residues. With 4 bases removed from V and 0 bases from J, the gap between germline ends came to 28 bases. Sequencing was carried out using CD4+ T cells from PBMCs, cultured in vitro. The chain employs TRBV4-1 and TRBJ1-5, with TRBD1 as a possible D gene (6 bases). The source of this sequence is a human donor in good health. CDR3 protein: CASSPPPYRATEGFSNQPQHF. DNA of the CDR3: TGCGCCAGCAGCCCACCTCCTTACAGGGCGACGGAGGGCTTTAGCAATCAGCCCCAGCATTTT.